Following are 31 T cell receptor beta chains from one sample sequenced in a study of T-cell reconstitution after alpha-beta-depleted transplantation in children. Preparing the TCRbeta library involved the use of unique molecular identifiers. Each CDR3 protein gets one entry after TCRdb re-called the PCR reads with MiXCR. The data show about 980,000 distinct CDR3 sequences, about 29% seen once. The sample was PBMCs, mostly from graft donor cells, taken 360 days after TCRalphabeta/CD19-depleted stem cell transplant. All receptors come from a boy under two years old who had a stem cell transplant for SCID, so the T cells may come from the graft donor.

This clonotype was found a few times. CDR3 in amino acids: CASSLAAQRYYQETQYF. CDR3 sequence (DNA): TGTGCCAGCAGCTTAGCAGCCCAGCGGTACTACCAAGAGACCCAGTACTTC. The chain carries TRBV5-6 and TRBJ2-5; TRBD2 might be the D (5 bases). The germline V gene has CDR1 SGHDT and CDR2 YYEEEE. This CDR3 is built from 17 residues. V dropped 2 bases and J dropped 0 bases, with 17 bases sitting between them.

In its sample, this clonotype was seen a few times. The chain combines TRBV28 with TRBJ2-5; 7 positions match TRBD1. The length of the CDR3 is 16 residues. Germline V gene data show CDR1 as MDHEN and CDR2 as SYDVKM. J was trimmed by 5 bases and V by 0 bases; bases with no gene match: 9. CDR3 protein: CASSLWRAGGRETQYF. The CDR3 DNA sequence: TGTGCCAGCAGTTTATGGAGGGCAGGGGGACGGGAGACCCAGTACTTC.

J is TRBJ2-7 and V is TRBV5-1, with D possibly TRBD2 on 6 matching bases. Germline V gene data show CDR1 as SGHRS and CDR2 as YFSETQ. The V end was cut by 0 bases, the J end by 0 bases, with 13 bases between. The CDR3 runs to 16 residues. For the CDR3, the DNA is TGCGCCAGCAGCTTGGCCGGGGGTGGCAGCTCCTACGAGCAGTACTTC. Encoded protein: CASSLAGGGSSYEQYF.

The V and J genes are TRBV10-1 and TRBJ1-1; weak D call: TRBD1 (5 bases). Germline lookup yields CDR1 WNHNN and CDR2 SYGVQD (reference sequence). The CDR3 extends over 14 amino acids. The V end was cut by 0 bases, the J end by 4 bases, with 9 bases between. CDR3 loop: CASSESGRVTEAFF. In DNA form, the CDR3 reads TGCGCCAGCAGTGAGTCGGGCAGGGTCACTGAAGCTTTCTTT.

V is TRBV11-2 and J is TRBJ2-4, with D perhaps matching TRBD1 or TRBD2 (5 bases each). Deletions cut 4 bases from V and 0 bases from J, with 19 bases between. The CDR3 length is 18 residues. Looked up from germline, CDR1 is SGHAT and CDR2 is FQNNGV. The CDR3 coding sequence is TGTGCCAGCAGCTCCCCGGGACCGAGACCTTTAGCCAAAAACATTCAGTACTTC. Amino acid sequence: CASSSPGPRPLAKNIQYF.

In this sample, this clonotype turned up a few times. V is TRBV7-6 and J is TRBJ1-4, with 11 positions matching TRBD1. There are 17 residues in the CDR3. Germline values: CDR1 SGHVS, CDR2 FNYEAQ. Germline trimming cut 4 bases from V and 0 bases from J; bases unmatched to any gene: 4. The CDR3 region is CASSWGQGGATNEKLFF. CDR3 nucleotides: TGTGCCAGCAGCTGGGGACAGGGGGGAGCAACTAATGAAAAACTGTTTTTT.

This clonotype was detected a few times. The chain recombines TRBV20-1 with TRBJ2-1, with D perhaps TRBD1 (6 bases). Trimming shortened V by 3 bases and J by 3 bases, and 9 bases separated the two germline ends. The CDR3 contains 13 residues. Germline CDR1 is DFQATT and CDR2 is SNEGSKA (reference sequence). The CDR3 protein is CSARGANYNEQFF. CDR3 DNA: TGCAGTGCTAGGGGGGCGAACTACAATGAGCAGTTCTTC.

The table lists this clonotype with a few counts. The chain joins TRBV4-1 to TRBJ1-2; 8 positions match TRBD1. The V gene end was trimmed by 2 bases and the J gene end by 6 bases; junction bases not matched to a gene: 8. CDR1 is MGHRA and CDR2 is YSYEKL in the germline V gene. The CDR3 is 15 amino acids. The CDR3, as DNA: TGCGCCAGCAGCCAATTAGACAGGGGTGTCAATGGCTACACCTTC. It encodes CASSQLDRGVNGYTF.

This rearrangement joins TRBV27 to TRBJ2-7, with no clear D. The V and J ends lost 3 bases and 8 bases respectively, with 2 bases between them. The CDR3 length is 9 residues. Germline V lookup: CDR1 MNHEY, CDR2 SMNVEV (reference sequence). The DNA of the CDR3 is TGTGCCAGCAGTTTGAAGCAGTACTTC. Translation: CASSLKQYF.

The chain recombines TRBV15 with TRBJ2-7; D unresolved. CDR3 length equals 13 residues. V gave up 1 base and J gave up 4 bases, with 8 bases separating them. The germline gives CDR1 LNHNV, CDR2 YYDKDF (reference sequence). The CDR3: CATSRGLGYEQYF. In DNA, the CDR3 is TGTGCCACCAGCAGAGGGTTGGGGTACGAGCAGTACTTC.

The CDR3 sequence: CATSDGRNQPQHF. In DNA form, the CDR3 reads TGTGCCACCAGTGATGGACGGAATCAGCCCCAGCATTTT. The chain uses TRBV24-1 and TRBJ1-5, with unresolved D. The V end lost 3 bases, the J end lost 4 bases, and 6 bases lay between the germline ends. In germline, CDR1 is KGHDR, CDR2 SFDVKD. The CDR3 covers 13 residues.

The CDR3 nucleotides are TGCAGTGCTAGTCGCAGGCTGAACACTGAAGCTTTCTTT. As protein: CSASRRLNTEAFF. The J gene is TRBJ1-1, the V gene TRBV20-1; D is unresolved. Germline V lookup: CDR1 DFQATT, CDR2 SNEGSKA (reference sequence). This CDR3 spans 13 amino acids. Trimming took 3 bases from V and 0 from J, leaving 8 bases between them.

The chain combines TRBV12-3 or TRBV12-4 with TRBJ1-2; weak D call: TRBD1 (6 bases). CDR3 length equals 13 residues. Trimming cost V 5 bases and J 8 bases, with 15 bases left between them. This CDR3 is CASSPKGGVGYTF. For the CDR3, the DNA is TGTGCCAGCAGTCCAAAAGGGGGTGTGGGCTACACCTTC.

About this clonotype: An end of the junction differs from the germline gene, which may be a read error. The V gene is TRBV6-5, the J gene TRBJ1-2; 7 bases align to TRBD1. Germline CDR1 reads MNHEY; CDR2 reads SVGAGI. The CDR3 extends over 15 amino acids. The CDR3 loop is CASSYPGQTNYGYTF. CDR3 in DNA: TGTGCCAGCAGTTACCCGGGACAGACTAACTATGGTTACACCTTC.

CDR3 region: CASSIRTSAETQYF. Written as DNA, the CDR3 is TGCGCCAGCAGCATACGGACTAGCGCAGAGACCCAGTACTTC. The chain employs TRBV5-1 and TRBJ2-5, with TRBD2 identical over 9 bases. V trimming: 4 bases; J trimming: 4 bases; junction bases outside the gene matches: 5. The CDR3 sequence is 14 residues long. The V gene's germline CDR1 is SGHRS and CDR2 YFSETQ.

The chain couples TRBV4-2 to TRBJ1-2, with TRBD1 as a possible D gene (6 bases). V was clipped by 6 bases and J by 4 bases, with 21 bases between them. Germline CDR1 is LGHNA and CDR2 is YNFKEQ. This CDR3 is built from 16 residues. DNA for the CDR3: TGTGCCAGCAGGGGGGGGCCCCAAGGGACTCTCTATGGCTACACCTTC. Encoded protein: CASRGGPQGTLYGYTF.

This sequence joins TRBV5-6 and TRBJ2-3, with D hard to call. The germline CDR1 and CDR2 sequences are SGHDT and YYEEEE. The CDR3 runs to 18 residues. Deletions cut 3 bases from V and 1 base from J, with 21 bases between. This chain's CDR3 is CASSSPRARRAGTDTQYF. The CDR3 DNA reads TGTGCCAGCAGCTCCCCCCGGGCCCGGCGCGCAGGCACAGATACGCAGTATTTT.

The table lists this clonotype with a few counts. The chain is built from TRBV12-3 or TRBV12-4 and TRBJ1-1; D is undetermined. The CDR3 has 15 amino acids. The V end lost 5 bases, the J end lost 5 bases, and 18 bases lay between the germline ends. DNA for the CDR3: TGTGCCAGCAGTCGACCCCCGGAGTTGATAACTGAAGCTTTCTTT. It encodes CASSRPPELITEAFF.

This clonotype was found a few times. The chain carries TRBV13 and TRBJ2-3; 7 nucleotides line up with TRBD2. The length of the CDR3 is 16 residues. The V and J ends lost 5 bases and 3 bases, in that order; junction bases with no gene match: 11. The germline gives CDR1 PRHDT, CDR2 FYEKMQ (reference sequence). Here the CDR3 reads CASSRDDDSGTDTQYF. CDR3 sequence (DNA): TGTGCCAGCAGCCGAGATGACGATAGCGGGACAGATACGCAGTATTTT. The full variable domain, with the rest looked up from reference TRBV13 and TRBJ2-3, is AAGVIQSPRHLIKEKRETATLKCYPIPRHDTVYWYQQGPGQDPQFLISFYEKMQSDKGSIPDRFSAQQFSDYHSELNMSSLELGDSALYFCASSRDDDSGTDTQYFGPGTRLTVL.

The V gene is TRBV20-1, the J gene TRBJ2-5; 11 bases line up with TRBD2. V lost 0 bases, J lost 4 bases, and 4 bases stayed unmatched. Germline-derived CDR1 and CDR2 are DFQATT and SNEGSKA (reference sequence). This CDR3 comprises 15 residues. The CDR3 DNA follows: TGCAGTGCTAGAGATGGACTAGCGGGTTTAGAGACCCAGTACTTC. It translates to CSARDGLAGLETQYF.

The chain combines TRBV9 with TRBJ2-7; D might be TRBD1 (6 bases). CDR3 size: 14 residues. V lost 4 bases and J lost 6, with 17 bases in between. Germline assignment: CDR1 SGDLS and CDR2 YYNGEE. The CDR3 sequence is CASSPGPGVREQYF. The CDR3 DNA is TGTGCCAGCAGCCCGGGACCAGGGGTCCGCGAGCAGTACTTC.

This clonotype showed up just a few times. V gene TRBV6-5 combines with J gene TRBJ2-7; 8 bases align to TRBD2. Germline loops: CDR1 MNHEY, CDR2 SVGAGI. The V gene end was trimmed by 7 bases and the J gene end by 6 bases; junction bases not matched to a gene: 5. The CDR3 is made up of 12 amino acids. CDR3 coding DNA: TGTGCCAGCACCCATACTAGCGGCGAGCAGTACTTC. Translating it yields CASTHTSGEQYF.

This chain connects TRBV5-6 to TRBJ2-7; D uncertain. Germline lookup yields CDR1 SGHDT and CDR2 YYEEEE. The V end was cut by 0 bases, the J end by 8 bases, with 6 bases between. The CDR3 spans 11 residues. CDR3 residues: CASSLGAKQYF. CDR3 bases: TGTGCCAGCAGCTTGGGGGCGAAGCAGTACTTC.

This clonotype was seen only a few times. This chain uses TRBV12-3 or TRBV12-4 with TRBJ2-1; D is uncertain. V was cut by 3 bases and J by 3 bases, with 6 bases left in between. The CDR3 has 13 amino acids. This chain's CDR3 is CASSFRVYNEQFF. The CDR3 nucleotides are TGTGCCAGCAGTTTCAGAGTCTACAATGAGCAGTTCTTC.

This chain connects TRBV5-1 to TRBJ2-1; maybe TRBD1 (6 bases). V was shortened by 9 bases and J by 9 bases, with 19 bases between the two germline ends. This CDR3 region has 13 residues. Germline CDR1 is SGHRS and CDR2 is YFSETQ. CDR3 coding DNA: TGCGCCACTCAGGGGCCGGGGCAGGGTGAGCAGTTCTTC. It specifies CATQGPGQGEQFF. The full variable domain, with the rest looked up from reference TRBV5-1 and TRBJ2-1, is KAGVTQTPRYLIKTRGQQVTLSCSPISGHRSVSWYQQTPGQGLQFLFEYFSETQRNKGNFPGRFSGRQFSNSRSEMNVSTLELGDSALYLCATQGPGQGEQFFGPGTRLTVL.

This clonotype was seen a few times. The V and J genes are TRBV4-3 and TRBJ2-3; weak D call: TRBD2 (5 bases). This CDR3 region has 13 residues. The germline gives CDR1 LGHNA, CDR2 YSLEER. V was shortened by 4 bases and J by 3 bases, with 8 bases between the two germline ends. The CDR3 sequence is CASSLLVTDTQYF. The CDR3 nucleotides are TGCGCCAGCAGCCTACTAGTAACAGATACGCAGTATTTT.

This clonotype was picked up a small number of times. The V call is TRBV6-1, the J call TRBJ1-3; D call uncertain. The length of the CDR3 is 14 residues. V dropped 11 bases and J dropped 4 bases, with 18 bases sitting between them. The germline CDR1 and CDR2 sequences are MNHNS and SASEGT. CDR3 nucleotide sequence: TGTGCCTCCAGCAGAAGGGAGTCCGGAAACACCATATATTTT. Protein sequence: CASSRRESGNTIYF.

This clonotype has a count of ten or more. The chain combines TRBV7-8 with TRBJ2-5; D is unclear. Per germline, CDR1 SGHVS and CDR2 FQNEAQ. The CDR3 is 17 amino acids. V was pared by 0 bases and J by 2 bases, with 16 bases between. DNA for the CDR3: TGTGCCAGCAGCTTAGCTCAGACACTATTCTTACAAGAGACCCAGTACTTC. Its translation: CASSLAQTLFLQETQYF.

This clonotype appeared many times. V gene TRBV5-1 combines with J gene TRBJ2-1; D possibly uses TRBD1 or TRBD2 (6 bases each). From germline, CDR1 is SGHRS and CDR2 YFSETQ. Trimming took off 0 bases at V and 7 bases at J, with 8 bases between the two ends. This CDR3 region has 13 residues. The DNA of the CDR3 is TGCGCCAGCAGCTTGGAAGGGGGGAATGAGCAGTTCTTC. This gives the protein CASSLEGGNEQFF.

The V call is TRBV12-3 or TRBV12-4, the J call TRBJ2-5; TRBD2 aligns across 9 bases. The length of the CDR3 is 17 residues. The V gene end was trimmed by 4 bases and the J gene end by 4 bases; junction bases not matched to a gene: 13. The chain's CDR3 is CASSWSASGAHLETQYF. The CDR3 nucleotides read TGTGCCAGCAGTTGGTCGGCTAGCGGGGCTCATTTAGAGACCCAGTACTTC.

This clonotype has just a few counts. V and J are TRBV7-2 and TRBJ2-3; 7 positions match TRBD1. This CDR3 has 16 residues. Germline-derived CDR1 and CDR2 are SGHTA and FQGNSA. With 6 bases clipped from V and 3 bases from J, the junction kept 12 bases outside the gene matches. CDR3 DNA: TGTGCCAGCAGTGGGACAGTGCCCCTACGTACAGATACGCAGTATTTT. Translation gives CASSGTVPLRTDTQYF.